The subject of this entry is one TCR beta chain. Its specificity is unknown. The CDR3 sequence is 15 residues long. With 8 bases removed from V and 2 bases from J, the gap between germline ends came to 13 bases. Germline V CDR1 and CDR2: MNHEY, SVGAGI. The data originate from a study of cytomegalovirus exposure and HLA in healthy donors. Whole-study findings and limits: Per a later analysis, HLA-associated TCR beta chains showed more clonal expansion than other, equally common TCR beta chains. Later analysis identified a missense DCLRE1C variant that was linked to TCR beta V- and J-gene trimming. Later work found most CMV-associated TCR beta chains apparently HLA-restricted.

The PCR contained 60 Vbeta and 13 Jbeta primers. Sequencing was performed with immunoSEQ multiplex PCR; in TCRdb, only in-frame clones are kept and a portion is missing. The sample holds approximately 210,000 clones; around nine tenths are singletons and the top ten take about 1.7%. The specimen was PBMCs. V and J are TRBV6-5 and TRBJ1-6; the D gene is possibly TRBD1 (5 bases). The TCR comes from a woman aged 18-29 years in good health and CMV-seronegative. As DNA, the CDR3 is TGTGCCAGCCTACTGAAGGGGCCCTATAATTCACCCCTCCACTTT. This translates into CASLLKGPYNSPLHF.